These 9 T cell receptor beta chains were sequenced from one sample in a study of T cell responses to AZD1222 COVID-19 vaccine. Measured with immunoSEQ multiplex PCR; TCRdb has only the in-frame clones, and not every one. The sample yields under 150,000 clones, 85% seen once. Material: peripheral blood, obtained 28 days after the second dose of the MenACWY control vaccine. These receptors were obtained from an adult who received the MenACWY meningococcal vaccine as a control.

The chain employs TRBV11-1 and TRBJ2-1, with D unclear. CDR3 size: 15 residues. V dropped 6 bases and J dropped 0 bases, with 12 bases sitting between them. Germline loops: CDR1 SGHAT, CDR2 FQDESV (reference sequence). In nucleotides, the CDR3 is TGTGCCAGCAGACCGACTCGGAGCTCCTACAATGAGCAGTTCTTC. Amino acids: CASRPTRSSYNEQFF. Filled out from reference TRBV11-1 and TRBJ2-1, the complete variable domain reads EAEVAQSPRYKITEKSQAVAFWCDPISGHATLYWYRQILGQGPELLVQFQDESVVDDSQLPKDRFSAERLKGVDSTLKIQPAELGDSAMYLCASRPTRSSYNEQFFGPGTRLTVL.

The V call is TRBV5-4, the J call TRBJ1-1, with D possibly TRBD1 on 5 matching bases. The CDR3 runs to 14 residues. Trimming pared 4 bases from V and 0 bases from J, leaving 10 bases between. The V gene's germline CDR1 is SGHNT and CDR2 YYREEE (reference sequence). CDR3 sequence (DNA): TGTGCCAGCAGCACGACAGTGATGAACACTGAAGCTTTCTTT. Its protein product is CASSTTVMNTEAFF.

The chain joins TRBV5-1 to TRBJ2-5, with no clear D. CDR1 is SGHRS and CDR2 is YFSETQ in the germline V gene. This CDR3 has 15 residues. V gave up 0 bases and J gave up 1 base, with 10 bases separating them. As DNA, the CDR3 is TGCGCCAGCAGCTTGGTAGGTAGAAGCCAAGAGACCCAGTACTTC. As protein: CASSLVGRSQETQYF.

V and J are TRBV28 and TRBJ2-5; 7 positions match TRBD1. This CDR3 is 17 amino acids long. V shed 6 bases, J shed 3 bases, and the junction held 16 bases outside the gene matches. The V gene's germline CDR1 is MDHEN and CDR2 SYDVKM. The CDR3 sequence: CASSRGDRAFTKETQYF. CDR3 coding DNA: TGTGCCAGCAGCCGCGGCGACAGGGCCTTCACAAAAGAGACCCAGTACTTC.

CDR3 amino acids: CASSQNTGEQYF. CDR3 nucleotides: TGTGCCAGCAGCCAGAATACAGGGGAGCAGTACTTC. The V and J genes are TRBV3-1 (or the pseudogene TRBV3-2) and TRBJ2-7; TRBD1 is a possible D gene (6 bases). This CDR3 is built from 12 residues. Germline CDR1 and CDR2: LGHDT and YNNKEL (reference sequence). V dropped 3 bases and J dropped 7 bases, with 10 bases sitting between them.

The gene calls are TRBV19 and TRBJ1-5; D gene unclear. Germline V gene sequence: CDR1 LNHDA, CDR2 SQIVND (reference sequence). V was shortened by 4 bases and J by 0 bases, with 10 bases between the two germline ends. The CDR3 contains 15 residues. CDR3 residues: CASSSPALSNQPQHF. The CDR3 coding sequence is TGTGCCAGTAGTAGCCCGGCCCTTAGCAATCAGCCCCAGCATTTT. The complete variable domain, with remaining parts taken from reference TRBV19 and TRBJ1-5, reads DGGITQSPKYLFRKEGQNVTLSCEQNLNHDAMYWYRQDPGQGLRLIYYSQIVNDFQKGDIAEGYSVSREKKESFPLTVTSAQKNPTAFYLCASSSPALSNQPQHFGDGTRLSIL.

The CDR3: CASSRDRGQETQYF. CDR3 nucleotides: TGTGCCAGCAGCAGGGACCGGGGACAAGAGACCCAGTACTTC. V usage is TRBV5-8 and J usage is TRBJ2-5; D assignment may be TRBD1 or TRBD2 (5 bases each). This CDR3 is 14 amino acids long. V gave up 4 bases and J gave up 2 bases, with 12 bases separating them. The germline gives CDR1 SGHTS, CDR2 YDEGEE.

This chain uses TRBV2 with TRBJ1-4; D is perhaps TRBD1 (5 bases). This CDR3 has 17 residues. Germline loops: CDR1 SNHLY, CDR2 FYNNEI. The V and J ends lost 6 bases and 6 bases respectively, with 23 bases between them. Here the CDR3 reads CASSGDRVRTQYEKLFF. The CDR3 nucleotides read TGTGCCAGCAGCGGCGACAGAGTACGGACCCAGTATGAAAAACTGTTTTTT.

This sequence joins TRBV19 and TRBJ2-1; no reliable D call. The CDR3 is 15 amino acids. V was trimmed by 5 bases and J by 2 bases, leaving 13 bases between them. CDR1 is LNHDA, CDR2 SQIVND, per germline (reference sequence). The chain's CDR3 is CASSEAEVTYNEQFF. The CDR3 DNA reads as TGTGCCAGTAGTGAGGCAGAAGTAACCTACAATGAGCAGTTCTTC.